A single sample gave rise to the 22 T cell receptor beta chains below, sequenced in a study of cytomegalovirus exposure and HLA in healthy donors. The PCR ran on 60 Vbeta and 13 Jbeta primers. Data came from immunoSEQ multiplex PCR; TCRdb stores just in-frame clones and leaves some out. The table has about 160,000 clones, less than 80% seen once. The material sequenced was PBMCs. The source of these receptors is a man in his forties in good health and CMV-seronegative.

This clone was picked up one time. The chain links TRBV27 to TRBJ2-3; 7 positions agree with TRBD1. J lost 2 bases, V lost 4 bases, and 6 bases had no gene match. Germline values: CDR1 MNHEY, CDR2 SMNVEV (reference sequence). The CDR3 is made up of 15 amino acids. CDR3 sequence: CASSSWDRNTDTQYF. In nucleotides, the CDR3 is TGTGCCAGCAGTTCATGGGACAGAAACACAGATACGCAGTATTTT.

The genes are TRBV29-1 and TRBJ2-5; perhaps TRBD2 as D (5 bases). V lost 4 bases to trimming and J lost 1 base, with 10 bases between them. The CDR3 runs to 13 residues. The V gene's germline CDR1 is SQVTM and CDR2 ANQGSEA. CDR3 in DNA: TGCAGCGTTGTAACGGGGATCCAAGAGACCCAGTACTTC. It codes for CSVVTGIQETQYF.

V usage is TRBV7-9 and J usage is TRBJ1-3; 7 positions match TRBD1. The CDR3 has 19 amino acids. The trim removed 5 bases at V and 2 bases at J, leaving 18 bases unmatched. Looked up from germline, CDR1 is SEHNR and CDR2 is FQNEAQ (reference sequence). The DNA of the CDR3 is TGTGCCAGCAGCCCCGGTGGGACAGAGAAGCTGAAAACTGGAAACACCATATATTTT. Its translation is CASSPGGTEKLKTGNTIYF. Looking up the rest from reference TRBV7-9 and TRBJ1-3 gives the full variable domain: DTGVSQNPRHKITKRGQNVTFRCDPISEHNRLYWYRQTLGQGPEFLTYFQNEAQLEKSRLLSDRFSAERPKGSFSTLEIQRTEQGDSAMYLCASSPGGTEKLKTGNTIYFGEGSWLTVV.

The chain is built from TRBV2 and TRBJ1-6, with 10 nucleotides matching TRBD1. Germline V gene lookup returns CDR1 SNHLY and CDR2 FYNNEI. There are 12 residues in the CDR3. After removal of 11 bases from V and 7 bases from J, the junction contained 2 bases not matched to a gene. CDR3 nucleotides: TGTGCCGGGGGACAGGGGAATTCACCCCTCCACTTT. Its protein is CAGGQGNSPLHF.

The chain carries TRBV16 and TRBJ2-7; TRBD2 might be the D (5 bases). This CDR3 has 15 amino acids. V was clipped by 2 bases and J by 5 bases, with 16 bases between them. Germline values: CDR1 KGHSY, CDR2 FQNENV. For the CDR3, the DNA is TGTGCCAGCAGCCAACGCCGGGATCTATCCCACGAGCAGTACTTC. It yields the protein CASSQRRDLSHEQYF.

This clone was seen once. The V call is TRBV18, the J call TRBJ2-2; maybe TRBD2 (6 bases). Germline loops: CDR1 KGHSH, CDR2 LQKENI. This CDR3 has 17 amino acids. The germline V and J ends were trimmed by 6 bases and 1 base, with 18 bases remaining between them. The CDR3 DNA sequence: TGTGCCAGCTCCAGTTTCCCGGGGACTCTGAACACCGGGGAGCTGTTTTTT. Translation: CASSSFPGTLNTGELFF.

The chain has TRBV18 and TRBJ2-7, with a weak D call TRBD2 (6 bases). With 5 bases removed from V and 5 bases from J, the gap between germline ends came to 10 bases. Germline V CDR1 and CDR2: KGHSH, LQKENI. This CDR3 comprises 12 residues. This CDR3 reads CASSRSGDEQYF. CDR3 bases: TGTGCCAGCTCAAGGTCGGGAGACGAGCAGTACTTC. Full variable domain (remainder filled in from reference TRBV18 and TRBJ2-7): NAGVMQNPRHLVRRRGQEARLRCSPMKGHSHVYWYRQLPEEGLKFMVYLQKENIIDESGMPKERFSAEFPKEGPSILRIQQVVRGDSAAYFCASSRSGDEQYFGPGTRLTVT.

V usage is TRBV2 and J usage is TRBJ1-2, with D unclear. The germline V and J ends were trimmed by 4 bases and 4 bases, with 10 bases remaining between them. Germline loops: CDR1 SNHLY, CDR2 FYNNEI. The CDR3 contains 13 residues. The CDR3 nucleotides are TGTGCCAGCAGTGCCCGAGGTCTCTATGGCTACACCTTC. This sequence encodes CASSARGLYGYTF.

V gene TRBV7-9 combines with J gene TRBJ2-5; D is undetermined. V was shortened by 2 bases and J by 4 bases, with 5 bases between the two germline ends. This CDR3 has 12 amino acids. CDR1 and CDR2 from the germline V gene are SEHNR and FQNEAQ (reference sequence). The CDR3: CASSLWPETQYF. The DNA of the CDR3 is TGTGCCAGCAGCTTATGGCCAGAGACCCAGTACTTC. Supplemented by reference TRBV7-9 and TRBJ2-5, the full variable domain reads DTGVSQNPRHKITKRGQNVTFRCDPISEHNRLYWYRQTLGQGPEFLTYFQNEAQLEKSRLLSDRFSAERPKGSFSTLEIQRTEQGDSAMYLCASSLWPETQYFGPGTRLLVL.

This chain uses TRBV9 with TRBJ2-1; D call uncertain. Trimming pared 0 bases from V and 7 bases from J, leaving 17 bases between. The CDR3 covers 16 residues. Germline V gives CDR1 SGDLS, CDR2 YYNGEE. The chain's CDR3 is CASSVEPSALRNEQFF. Written as DNA, the CDR3 is TGTGCCAGCAGCGTAGAACCGAGCGCTCTACGGAATGAGCAGTTCTTC.

This chain links TRBV7-9 with TRBJ1-5; 8 bases agree with TRBD1. Unmatched junction bases numbered 4, after V lost 7 bases and J lost 2 bases. Germline lookup yields CDR1 SEHNR and CDR2 FQNEAQ (reference sequence). CDR3 length: 14 residues. This CDR3 is CASTSGQGNQPQHF. In DNA form, the CDR3 reads TGTGCCAGCACCTCGGGACAGGGCAATCAGCCCCAGCATTTT.

The CDR3 DNA is TGTGCCAGCAGCTTATCAGGGGGTGTTAACTATGGCTACACCTTC. It specifies CASSLSGGVNYGYTF. The rearrangement uses TRBV7-2 and TRBJ1-2, with 7 bases that match TRBD1. V shed 2 bases and J 1 base; nucleotides not matched to a gene: 4. The CDR3 is 15 residues long. Germline assignment: CDR1 SGHTA and CDR2 FQGNSA.

This chain joins TRBV27 and TRBJ1-4; D is unresolved. The CDR3 is made up of 15 amino acids. Germline V CDR1 and CDR2: MNHEY, SMNVEV (reference sequence). V was pared by 2 bases and J by 5 bases, with 12 bases between. The CDR3 is CASSLIVGENEKLFF. The CDR3 coding sequence is TGTGCCAGCAGTTTAATCGTCGGGGAAAATGAAAAACTGTTTTTT.

The chain uses TRBV7-3 and TRBJ1-2; the D gene is possibly TRBD1 (6 bases). V shed 2 bases and J shed 4 bases, with 14 bases lying between them. The CDR3 is 15 residues long. Germline V lookup: CDR1 SGHTA, CDR2 FQGTGA. The CDR3 DNA reads TGTGCCAGCAGCTTATCAGGGGATGGAAGCTATGGCTACACCTTC. Protein: CASSLSGDGSYGYTF.

The chain employs TRBV5-4 and TRBJ1-5; possibly TRBD1 for D (6 bases). Per germline, CDR1 SGHNT and CDR2 YYREEE (reference sequence). V was shortened by 0 bases and J by 3 bases, with 13 bases between the two germline ends. The CDR3 is 16 residues long. The CDR3 here is CASSLGGRTANQPQHF. DNA for the CDR3: TGTGCCAGCAGCTTGGGAGGTCGGACAGCCAATCAGCCCCAGCATTTT.

This clone was counted a single time. The chain joins TRBV19 to TRBJ2-3, with 9 nucleotides matching TRBD2. Per the germline V gene, CDR1 is LNHDA and CDR2 is SQIVND (reference sequence). The CDR3 spans 17 residues. Unmatched junction bases numbered 14, after V lost 10 bases and J lost 0 bases. The CDR3 DNA follows: TGTGCCACACTAGGCCCCCGACTAGCGGCTAGCACAGATACGCAGTATTTT. Protein: CATLGPRLAASTDTQYF.

The chain recombines TRBV30 with TRBJ1-6; no clear D. Trimming took off 5 bases at V and 12 bases at J, with 14 bases between the two ends. The CDR3 consists of 12 residues. The germline V gene encodes CDR1 GTSNPN and CDR2 SVGIG (reference sequence). Here the CDR3 reads CAWSQAQEPLHF. The CDR3 coding sequence is TGTGCCTGGTCCCAAGCTCAGGAACCCCTCCACTTT.

The chain links TRBV5-4 to TRBJ1-2; 7 nucleotides line up with TRBD1. Germline-derived CDR1 and CDR2 are SGHNT and YYREEE (reference sequence). The CDR3 is made up of 15 amino acids. Trimming at V came to 3 bases and at J to 2 bases, leaving 7 bases not matched to a gene. The CDR3 DNA follows: TGTGCCAGCAGCTACCCGGGACAGCCGAACTATGGCTACACCTTC. Its translation: CASSYPGQPNYGYTF.

The genes are TRBV11-2 and TRBJ1-2, with 7 bases aligning to TRBD1. V shed 0 bases, J shed 6 bases, and the junction held 7 bases outside the gene matches. The germline V gene has CDR1 SGHAT and CDR2 FQNNGV. The CDR3 runs 15 residues. The CDR3 DNA follows: TGTGCCAGCAGCTTAGATGTTACAGGGGTGAATGGCTACACCTTC. Protein sequence: CASSLDVTGVNGYTF.

The CDR3 loop is CASSLRGFDNEQFF. The DNA for the CDR3 is TGTGCCAGCAGCTTAAGGGGTTTTGACAATGAGCAGTTCTTC. The chain links TRBV13 to TRBJ2-1; tentatively, D is TRBD1 (5 bases). The CDR3 has 14 amino acids. V was pared by 2 bases and J by 5 bases, with 10 bases between. The germline V gene encodes CDR1 PRHDT and CDR2 FYEKMQ (reference sequence). The full variable domain, rest sourced from reference TRBV13 and TRBJ2-1, is AAGVIQSPRHLIKEKRETATLKCYPIPRHDTVYWYQQGPGQDPQFLISFYEKMQSDKGSIPDRFSAQQFSDYHSELNMSSLELGDSALYFCASSLRGFDNEQFFGPGTRLTVL.

This clone was seen only a few times. V and J are TRBV15 and TRBJ2-2; no clear D gene. The V end lost 1 base, the J end lost 2 bases, and 2 bases lay between the germline ends. In germline, CDR1 is LNHNV, CDR2 YYDKDF (reference sequence). The CDR3 is 13 residues long. This chain's CDR3 is CATSRVNTGELFF. As DNA, the CDR3 is TGTGCCACCAGCAGAGTAAACACCGGGGAGCTGTTTTTT. Combining the CDR3 with reference TRBV15 and TRBJ2-2 gives the whole variable domain DAMVIQNPRYQVTQFGKPVTLSCSQTLNHNVMYWYQQKSSQAPKLLFHYYDKDFNNEADTPDNFQSRRPNTSFCFLDIRSPGLGDTAMYLCATSRVNTGELFFGEGSRLTVL.

J is TRBJ1-3 and V is TRBV6-1; D is uncertain. Per germline, CDR1 MNHNS and CDR2 SASEGT. CDR3 length: 13 residues. Trimming left V 6 bases short and J 0 bases short, with 6 bases between. In DNA form, the CDR3 reads TGTGCCAGCAGGGGCTTCTCTGGAAACACCATATATTTT. Its protein is CASRGFSGNTIYF.